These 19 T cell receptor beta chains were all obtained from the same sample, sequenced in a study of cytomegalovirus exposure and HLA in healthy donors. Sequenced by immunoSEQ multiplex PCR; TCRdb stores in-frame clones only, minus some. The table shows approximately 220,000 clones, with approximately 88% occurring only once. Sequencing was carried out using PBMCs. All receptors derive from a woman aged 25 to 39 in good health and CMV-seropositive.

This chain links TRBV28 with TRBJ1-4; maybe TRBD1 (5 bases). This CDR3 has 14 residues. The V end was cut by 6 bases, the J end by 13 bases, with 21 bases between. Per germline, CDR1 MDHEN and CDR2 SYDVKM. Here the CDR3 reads CASRNPARRDGLFF. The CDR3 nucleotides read TGTGCCAGCAGGAATCCGGCCCGGCGGGACGGACTGTTTTTT.

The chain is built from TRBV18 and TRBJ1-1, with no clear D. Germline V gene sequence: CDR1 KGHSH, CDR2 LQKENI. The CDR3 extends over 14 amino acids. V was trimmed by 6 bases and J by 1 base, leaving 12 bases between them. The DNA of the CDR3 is TGTGCCAGCTCCCCTTTGGTTGGGAACACTGAAGCTTTCTTT. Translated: CASSPLVGNTEAFF.

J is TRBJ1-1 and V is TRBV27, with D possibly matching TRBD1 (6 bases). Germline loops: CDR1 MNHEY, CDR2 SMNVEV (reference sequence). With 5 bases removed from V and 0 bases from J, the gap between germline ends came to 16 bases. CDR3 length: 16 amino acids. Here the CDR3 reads CASSPPPRGLNTEAFF. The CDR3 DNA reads TGTGCCAGCAGTCCGCCCCCCAGGGGCTTGAACACTGAAGCTTTCTTT.

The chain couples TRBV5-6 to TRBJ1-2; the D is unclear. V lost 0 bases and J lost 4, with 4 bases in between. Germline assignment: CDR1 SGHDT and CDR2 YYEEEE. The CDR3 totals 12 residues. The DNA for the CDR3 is TGTGCCAGCAGCTTGGAATTCTATGGCTACACCTTC. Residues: CASSLEFYGYTF.

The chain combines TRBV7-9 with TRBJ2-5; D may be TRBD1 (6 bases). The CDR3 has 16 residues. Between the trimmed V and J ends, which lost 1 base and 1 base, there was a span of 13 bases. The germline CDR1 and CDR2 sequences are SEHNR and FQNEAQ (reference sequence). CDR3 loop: CASSLVEEQGQETQYF. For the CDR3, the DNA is TGTGCCAGCAGCTTAGTCGAAGAACAGGGCCAAGAGACCCAGTACTTC.

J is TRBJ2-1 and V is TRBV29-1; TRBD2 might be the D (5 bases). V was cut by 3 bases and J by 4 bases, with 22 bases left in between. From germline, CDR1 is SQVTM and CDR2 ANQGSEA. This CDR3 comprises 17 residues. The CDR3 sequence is CSVDPGLFPLRYNEQFF. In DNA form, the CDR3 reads TGCAGCGTTGATCCAGGACTCTTTCCTCTACGGTACAATGAGCAGTTCTTC.

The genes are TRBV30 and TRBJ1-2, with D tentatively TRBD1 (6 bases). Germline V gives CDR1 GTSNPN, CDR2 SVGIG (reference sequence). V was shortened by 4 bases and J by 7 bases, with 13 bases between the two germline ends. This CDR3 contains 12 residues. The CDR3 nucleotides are TGTGCCTGGACTCTCGACAGGAGTGGCTACACCTTC. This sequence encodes CAWTLDRSGYTF.

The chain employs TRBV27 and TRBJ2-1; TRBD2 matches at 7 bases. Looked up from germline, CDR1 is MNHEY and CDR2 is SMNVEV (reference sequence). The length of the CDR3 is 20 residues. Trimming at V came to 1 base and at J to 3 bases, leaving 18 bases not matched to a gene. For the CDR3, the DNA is TGTGCCAGCAGTTTATATCTAGCGGAAGAGAGCGGTCCCTACTACAATGAGCAGTTCTTC. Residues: CASSLYLAEESGPYYNEQFF.

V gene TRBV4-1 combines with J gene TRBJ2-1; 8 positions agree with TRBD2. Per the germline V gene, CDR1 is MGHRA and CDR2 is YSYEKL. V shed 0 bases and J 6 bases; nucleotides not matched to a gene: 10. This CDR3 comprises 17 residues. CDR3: CASSQDIMAGGSNEQFF. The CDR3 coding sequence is TGCGCCAGCAGCCAAGATATTATGGCGGGAGGATCCAATGAGCAGTTCTTC.

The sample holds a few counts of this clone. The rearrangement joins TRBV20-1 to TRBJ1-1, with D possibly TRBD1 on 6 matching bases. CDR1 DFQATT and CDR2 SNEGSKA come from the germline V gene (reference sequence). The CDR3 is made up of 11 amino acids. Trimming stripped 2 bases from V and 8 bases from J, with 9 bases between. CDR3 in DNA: TGCAGTGCTAGACTAGACAGGGAAGCTTTCTTT. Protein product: CSARLDREAFF.

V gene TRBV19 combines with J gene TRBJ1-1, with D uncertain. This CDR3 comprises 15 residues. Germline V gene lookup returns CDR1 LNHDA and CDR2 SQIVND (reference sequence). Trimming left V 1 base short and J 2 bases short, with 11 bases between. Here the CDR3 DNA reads TGTGCCAGTAGTATAGCTTTCACGCTAAACACTGAAGCTTTCTTT. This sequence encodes CASSIAFTLNTEAFF.

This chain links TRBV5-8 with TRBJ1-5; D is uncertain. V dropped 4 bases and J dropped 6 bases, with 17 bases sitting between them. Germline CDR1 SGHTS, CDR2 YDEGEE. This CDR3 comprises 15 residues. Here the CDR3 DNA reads TGTGCCAGCAGCACAGAGGGCAATTGGGGTCAGCCCCAGCATTTT. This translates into CASSTEGNWGQPQHF. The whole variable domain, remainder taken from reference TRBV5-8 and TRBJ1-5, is EAGVTQSPTHLIKTRGQQATLRCSPISGHTSVYWYQQALGLGLQFLLWYDEGEERNRGNFPPRFSGRQFPNYSSELNVNALELEDSALYLCASSTEGNWGQPQHFGDGTRLSIL.

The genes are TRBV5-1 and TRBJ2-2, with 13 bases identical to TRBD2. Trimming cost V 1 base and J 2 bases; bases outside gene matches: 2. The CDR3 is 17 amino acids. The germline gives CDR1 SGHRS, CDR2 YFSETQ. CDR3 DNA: TGCGCCAGCAGCTTGTGGACTAGCGGGAGAAACACCGGGGAGCTGTTTTTT. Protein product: CASSLWTSGRNTGELFF.

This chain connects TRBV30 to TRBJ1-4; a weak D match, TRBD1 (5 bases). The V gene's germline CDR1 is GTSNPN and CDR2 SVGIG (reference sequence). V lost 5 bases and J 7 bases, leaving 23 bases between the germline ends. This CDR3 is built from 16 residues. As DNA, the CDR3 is TGTGCCTGGGAGGGGCGGACCGAACGGGGAAGTGAAAAACTGTTTTTT. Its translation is CAWEGRTERGSEKLFF.

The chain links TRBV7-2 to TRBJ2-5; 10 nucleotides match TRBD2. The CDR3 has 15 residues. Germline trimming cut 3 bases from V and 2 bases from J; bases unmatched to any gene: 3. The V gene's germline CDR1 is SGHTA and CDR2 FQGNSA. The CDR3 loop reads CASSLGLAHQETQYF. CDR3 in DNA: TGTGCCAGCAGCTTGGGACTAGCGCATCAAGAGACCCAGTACTTC.

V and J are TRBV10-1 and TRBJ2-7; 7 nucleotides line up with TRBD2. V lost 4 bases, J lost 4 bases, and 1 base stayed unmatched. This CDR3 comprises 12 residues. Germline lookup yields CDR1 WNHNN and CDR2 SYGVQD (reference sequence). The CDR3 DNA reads TGCGCCAGCAGTGGAGCGGGGTACGAGCAGTACTTC. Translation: CASSGAGYEQYF.

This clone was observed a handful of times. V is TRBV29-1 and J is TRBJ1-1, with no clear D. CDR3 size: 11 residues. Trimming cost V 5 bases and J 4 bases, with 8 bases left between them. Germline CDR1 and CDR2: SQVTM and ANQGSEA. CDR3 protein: CSVNSGTEAFF. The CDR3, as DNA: TGCAGCGTTAATAGTGGCACTGAAGCTTTCTTT.

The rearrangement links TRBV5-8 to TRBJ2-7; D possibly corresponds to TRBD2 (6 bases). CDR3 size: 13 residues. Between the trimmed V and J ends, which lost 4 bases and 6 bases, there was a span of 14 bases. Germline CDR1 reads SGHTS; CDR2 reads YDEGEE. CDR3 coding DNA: TGTGCCAGCAGCCCTCGACTAGTCGGCGAGCAGTACTTC. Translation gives CASSPRLVGEQYF. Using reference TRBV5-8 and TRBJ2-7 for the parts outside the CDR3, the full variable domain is EAGVTQSPTHLIKTRGQQATLRCSPISGHTSVYWYQQALGLGLQFLLWYDEGEERNRGNFPPRFSGRQFPNYSSELNVNALELEDSALYLCASSPRLVGEQYFGPGTRLTVT.

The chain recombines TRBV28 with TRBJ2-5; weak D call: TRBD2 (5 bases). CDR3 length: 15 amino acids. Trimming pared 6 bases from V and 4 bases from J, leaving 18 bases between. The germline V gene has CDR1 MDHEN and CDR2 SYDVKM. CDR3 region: CASSDRGGSIETQYF. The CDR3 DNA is TGTGCCAGCAGCGACCGTGGAGGTTCGATAGAGACCCAGTACTTC.